The 2 T cell receptor beta chains below come from one sample, sequenced in a study of blood T cell repertoires in COVID-19. Assay: immunoSEQ multiplex PCR; the TCRdb copy retains only in-frame clones and omits some. The sample shows around 300,000 clones, about 90% of them seen only once. Sequenced input: PBMCs or T cells enriched from blood (not recorded which). These TCRs come from a woman aged 55-69 years who had recovered from COVID-19.

There are a few counts of this clone. The chain employs TRBV24-1 and TRBJ2-1; 9 nucleotides agree with TRBD1. This CDR3 region has 16 residues. The V gene end was trimmed by 3 bases and the J gene end by 8 bases; junction bases not matched to a gene: 10. The germline CDR1 and CDR2 sequences are KGHDR and SFDVKD. CDR3 amino acids: CATSDPGTGREHEQFF. Here the CDR3 DNA reads TGTGCCACCAGTGATCCAGGGACAGGGAGGGAGCATGAGCAGTTCTTC.

The chain's CDR3 is CASSPTSYSNQPQHF. CDR3 bases: TGTGCCAGCAGCCCGACAAGTTATAGCAATCAGCCCCAGCATTTT. The chain couples TRBV3-1 (or the pseudogene TRBV3-2) to TRBJ1-5, with D unresolved. Trimming removed 4 bases from V and 0 bases from J, with 10 bases in between. The CDR3 sequence is 15 residues long. CDR1 and CDR2 (germline): LGHDT, YNNKEL (reference sequence).